The 11 T cell receptor beta chains given below trace back to one sample, sequenced in a study of shared T cell receptors in the human thymus. Repertoires were generated with immunoSEQ multiplex PCR, while TCRdb's copy carries only in-frame clones and drops some. In the table there are about 610,000 clones, around 89% of which are singletons. The data also belong to a second study, concerning human thymus T cells.

The sample was thymocytes. The source of these receptors is a boy in the first two years of life with a congenital heart defect.

This clone has a handful of counts. This chain connects TRBV5-1 to TRBJ2-3, with D possibly matching TRBD1 (7 bases). Germline CDR1 SGHRS, CDR2 YFSETQ. The CDR3 consists of 13 residues. Trimming shortened V by 7 bases and J by 4 bases, and 13 bases separated the two germline ends. CDR3: CASSPGGPDTQYF. The CDR3 nucleotides are TGCGCCAGCTCTCCAGGGGGGCCAGATACGCAGTATTTT.

V is TRBV27 and J is TRBJ2-5; 9 bases are shared with TRBD2. The germline gives CDR1 MNHEY, CDR2 SMNVEV (reference sequence). CDR3 length equals 19 residues. V dropped 7 bases and J dropped 5; count of bases not matched to a gene: 23. CDR3 DNA: TGTGCCAGCAAATCCCGCCCACCCGGGCTAGCGGGAAGGAGGGAGACCCAGTACTTC. Its translation: CASKSRPPGLAGRRETQYF.

Here the CDR3 DNA reads TGTGCCAGCAGCCCGGGACTAGCGGGAGTTCATCCCCACAATGAGCAGTTCTTC. As protein: CASSPGLAGVHPHNEQFF. The genes are TRBV7-2 and TRBJ2-1, with TRBD2 matching over 14 bases. Germline V gene data show CDR1 as SGHTA and CDR2 as FQGNSA. V lost 5 bases, J lost 5 bases, and 11 bases stayed unmatched. The CDR3 length is 18 residues. Together with reference TRBV7-2 and TRBJ2-1, the CDR3 gives the full variable domain: GAGVSQSPSNKVTEKGKDVELRCDPISGHTALYWYRQSLGQGLEFLIYFQGNSAPDKSGLPSDRFSAERTGGSVSTLTIQRTQQEDSAVYLCASSPGLAGVHPHNEQFFGPGTRLTVL.

The chain recombines TRBV14 with TRBJ2-3, with D possibly TRBD2 on 5 matching bases. V lost 0 bases, J lost 4 bases, and 11 bases lay in between. The CDR3 loop spans 15 amino acids. Per the germline V gene, CDR1 is SGHDN and CDR2 is FVKESK. The CDR3 loop is CASSQEGGSADTQYF. Written as DNA, the CDR3 is TGTGCCAGCAGCCAAGAGGGTGGGAGTGCAGATACGCAGTATTTT.

This clone has a single count. The CDR3 nucleotides read TGTGCCAGCAGCTTGGCCGGCGGGCGCTACGAGCAGTACTTC. It codes for CASSLAGGRYEQYF. This chain connects TRBV5-6 to TRBJ2-7; possibly TRBD2 for D (5 bases). The CDR3 runs to 14 residues. Germline V gives CDR1 SGHDT, CDR2 YYEEEE. The V end was cut by 0 bases, the J end by 3 bases, with 10 bases between.

The chain links TRBV4-3 to TRBJ2-1, with 8 bases that match TRBD2. The CDR3 is made up of 18 amino acids. Germline V lookup: CDR1 LGHNA, CDR2 YSLEER. With V trimmed by 3 bases and J by 4 bases, 14 bases remained unmatched. CDR3 loop: CASSQHRLRREGYNEQFF. CDR3 DNA sequence: TGCGCCAGCAGCCAGCACAGACTTAGACGGGAGGGGTACAATGAGCAGTTCTTC.

This chain links TRBV29-1 with TRBJ1-4, with a weak D call TRBD1 (5 bases). V was clipped by 5 bases and J by 6 bases, with 13 bases between them. The germline V gene has CDR1 SQVTM and CDR2 ANQGSEA. This CDR3 region has 13 residues. The CDR3 loop is CSVPGLGDEKLFF. The CDR3 region has the DNA TGCAGCGTTCCGGGACTGGGGGATGAAAAACTGTTTTTT.

The genes are TRBV4-1 and TRBJ2-3; 11 positions match TRBD2. Germline V gene data show CDR1 as MGHRA and CDR2 as YSYEKL. With V trimmed by 4 bases and J by 1 base, 4 bases remained unmatched. The CDR3 is made up of 16 amino acids. The CDR3 bases are TGCGCCAGCAGCCCGTTAGCGGGAGGGCGCACAGATACGCAGTATTTT. It is translated as CASSPLAGGRTDTQYF.

This chain joins TRBV7-2 and TRBJ2-5; 8 nucleotides line up with TRBD2. V was clipped by 5 bases and J by 5 bases; unmatched bases: 16. From germline, CDR1 is SGHTA and CDR2 FQGNSA. CDR3 length: 17 residues. CDR3 in amino acids: CASSPSSGREAGETQYF. The CDR3 region has the DNA TGTGCCAGCAGCCCATCCTCAGGGCGGGAGGCCGGGGAGACCCAGTACTTC.

The rearrangement joins TRBV19 to TRBJ1-1; a weak D match, TRBD1 (5 bases). Trimming removed 7 bases at V and 1 base at J, with 22 bases between. CDR1 and CDR2 from the germline V gene are LNHDA and SQIVND (reference sequence). CDR3 length equals 17 residues. CDR3: CASTLGEGGISNTEAFF. Here the CDR3 DNA reads TGTGCCAGTACCCTGGGGGAGGGAGGGATATCGAACACTGAAGCTTTCTTT.

This rearrangement joins TRBV19 to TRBJ1-1, with no clear D. This CDR3 has 16 amino acids. V was pared by 3 bases and J by 0 bases, with 14 bases between. CDR1 and CDR2 (germline): LNHDA, SQIVND (reference sequence). The CDR3 DNA follows: TGTGCCAGTAGTATGGTCCCAGGATACATGAACACTGAAGCTTTCTTT. It encodes CASSMVPGYMNTEAFF.